This TCR beta chain was identified during a study of blood T cell repertoires in COVID-19 (dated by TCRdb to about 2020). With respect to the entire study: The collaborator samples originated in the United States, Italy and Spain and spanned the acute and convalescent phases of COVID-19. The prospective study material was composed of cDNA or gDNA derived from T cells, B-cell-depleted T cells, or PBMCs. Subjects who had been exposed to COVID-19, were actively infected with it, or had recovered from it provided the deeply sampled blood TCRbeta repertoires that made up the dataset. The repertoires were made available in a free public database intended to serve as a resource for research on the immune response to SARS-CoV-2. The samples were drawn from the first 160 participants of the ongoing ImmuneRACE study and from 950 to 1,500 subjects provided by 6 global collaborators. Nearly every sample came with metadata listing a de-identified subject ID, COVID-19 status, age in years and sex. HLA class I and class II types, where available, came from metadata supplied by the sample provider rather than from assay-based typing.

TCRbeta CDR3 regions were amplified from genomic DNA by means of the immunoSEQ Assay, a bias-controlled multiplex PCR. The original pipeline was this. Within the assay, amplification of reference gene primers was used to estimate how many nucleated cells each sample contained. To quantify the absolute abundance of each unique TCRbeta CDR3 rearrangement, sequence reads were collapsed and filtered. For each sample, productive Simpson clonality was calculated by taking the square root of Simpson's diversity index across productive rearrangements. TCRdb holds this immuneACCESS table with in-frame rearrangements only. Some clones are missing; in checked studies, unresolved V genes explain under half, and the rest has no known cause. V, J and clone size are those of that table, while D and trimming were read from the DNA. The sample contains 65,000 to 90,000 clones, around 88% of them found a single time. The ten largest clones capture 6% to 7.5% of the sample.

The collaborating institutions used their own protocols to collect whole blood in K2EDTA tubes. For TCRbeta analysis, collaborators shipped samples as frozen whole blood, isolated PBMCs, or DNA extracted from either of those sample types. Summary of the overall study and its limitations: The quantity of clinical and demographic metadata differed by source and by participant and was supplied without curation.

As for this clone: This clone's antigen is unknown. Qualities for individual bases were not recorded, and no much larger clone is one base off. Other nucleotide sequences from this sample produce the same CDR3.

CDR1 and CDR2, per the germline V gene, are MNHEY and SVGAGI. The CDR3 goes from the cysteine to the phenylalanine over 16 residues. This entry keeps only the CDR3 DNA: 48 bases, framed from base 1. Here V drops 4 bases and J drops 6 bases, and the junction holds 4 bases not matched to any gene. The chain links TRBV6-5 with TRBJ2-1; TRBD2 aligns with 15 central bases. The TCR originated in a woman of 80 years or more with acute or convalescent COVID-19. The sequencing input was peripheral blood. DNA sequence: TGTGCCAGCAGTTCCCGGACTAGCGGGAGGGCCAATGAGCAGTTCTTC. Its translation reads: CASSSRTSGRANEQFF.